Listed here is a single T cell receptor beta chain. Its specificity is unknown. There are 12 residues in the CDR3. CDR1 and CDR2 from the germline V gene are SQVTM and ANQGSEA. Between the trimmed V and J ends, which lost 7 bases and 1 base, there was a span of 8 bases. Data came from immunoSEQ multiplex PCR; TCRdb stores just in-frame clones and leaves some out. Of some 69,000 clones in the sample, approximately 91% were seen once. The data originate from a study of stem cell transplantation in POMP-related autoinflammatory disease. Study at large: After transplant, neutrophils and platelets showed 100% graft donor chimerism through one year.

Points from the study as a whole: Patients with PRAID showed a restricted number of unique TRB V-J gene pairings. A trend toward lower repertoire diversity and greater clonality appeared in every analyzed T-cell subset of PRAID patients.

PRAID combined immunodeficiency and autoinflammation. The receptor was isolated from a human patient with POMP-related autoinflammation and immune dysregulation (PRAID). Some T cells may be the graft donor's. This chain links TRBV29-1 with TRBJ1-5; D remains ambiguous. Sample: CD4+ T cells from PBMCs, taken after stem cell transplantation. The CDR3 is CSAMDSNQPQHF. CDR3 coding DNA: TGCAGCGCCATGGACAGCAATCAGCCCCAGCATTTT.